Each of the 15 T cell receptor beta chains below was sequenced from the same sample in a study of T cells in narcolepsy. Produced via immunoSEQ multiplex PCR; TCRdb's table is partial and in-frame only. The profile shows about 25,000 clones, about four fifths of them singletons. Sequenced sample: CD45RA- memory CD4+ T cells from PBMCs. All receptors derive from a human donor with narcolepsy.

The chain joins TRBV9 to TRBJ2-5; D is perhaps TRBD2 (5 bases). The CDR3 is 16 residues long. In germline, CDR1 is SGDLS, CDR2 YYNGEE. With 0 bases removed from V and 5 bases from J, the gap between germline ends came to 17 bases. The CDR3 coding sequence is TGTGCCAGCAGCGTAGATGGATCCGTCCGAGGGGAGACCCAGTACTTC. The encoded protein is CASSVDGSVRGETQYF.

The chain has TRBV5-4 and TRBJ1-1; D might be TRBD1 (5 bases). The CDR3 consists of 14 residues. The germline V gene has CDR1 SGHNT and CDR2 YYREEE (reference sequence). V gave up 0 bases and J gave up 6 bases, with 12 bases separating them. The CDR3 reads CASSLAGTRAEAFF. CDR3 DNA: TGTGCCAGCAGCTTGGCAGGGACGAGGGCTGAAGCTTTCTTT. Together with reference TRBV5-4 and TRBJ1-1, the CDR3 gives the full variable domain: ETGVTQSPTHLIKTRGQQVTLRCSSQSGHNTVSWYQQALGQGPQFIFQYYREEENGRGNFPPRFSGLQFPNYSSELNVNALELDDSALYLCASSLAGTRAEAFFGQGTRLTVV.

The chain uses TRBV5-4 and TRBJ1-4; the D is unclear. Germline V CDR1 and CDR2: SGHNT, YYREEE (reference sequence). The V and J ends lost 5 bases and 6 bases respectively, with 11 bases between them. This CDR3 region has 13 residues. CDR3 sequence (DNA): TGTGCCAGCAGACGGGATTTAGATGAAAAACTGTTTTTT. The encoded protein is CASRRDLDEKLFF.

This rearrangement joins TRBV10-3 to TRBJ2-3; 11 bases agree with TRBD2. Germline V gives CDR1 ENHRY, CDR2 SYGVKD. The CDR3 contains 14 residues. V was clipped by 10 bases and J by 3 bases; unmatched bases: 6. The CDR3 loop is CATSSGRMTDTQYF. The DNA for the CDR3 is TGTGCCACCTCTAGCGGGAGGATGACAGATACGCAGTATTTT.

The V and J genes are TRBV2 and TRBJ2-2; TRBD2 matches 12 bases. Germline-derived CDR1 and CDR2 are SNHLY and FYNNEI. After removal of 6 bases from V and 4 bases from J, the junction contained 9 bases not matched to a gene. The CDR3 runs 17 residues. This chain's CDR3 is CASRETSGRPTTGELFF. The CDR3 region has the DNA TGTGCCAGCAGGGAAACTAGCGGGAGGCCTACCACCGGGGAGCTGTTTTTT.

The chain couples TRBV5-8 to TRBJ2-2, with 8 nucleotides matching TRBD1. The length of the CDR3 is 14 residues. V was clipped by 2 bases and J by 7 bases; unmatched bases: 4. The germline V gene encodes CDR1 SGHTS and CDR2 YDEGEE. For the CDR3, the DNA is TGTGCCAGCAGCTTCAGGGGGCGCGGCGGGGAGCTGTTTTTT. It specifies CASSFRGRGGELFF.

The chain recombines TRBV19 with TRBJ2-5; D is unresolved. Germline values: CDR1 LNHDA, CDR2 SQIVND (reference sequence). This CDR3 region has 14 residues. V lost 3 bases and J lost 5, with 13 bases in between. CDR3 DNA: TGTGCCAGTAGTATGTCTGTTCCCCCGGAGACCCAGTACTTC. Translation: CASSMSVPPETQYF. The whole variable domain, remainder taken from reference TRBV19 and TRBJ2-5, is DGGITQSPKYLFRKEGQNVTLSCEQNLNHDAMYWYRQDPGQGLRLIYYSQIVNDFQKGDIAEGYSVSREKKESFPLTVTSAQKNPTAFYLCASSMSVPPETQYFGPGTRLLVL.

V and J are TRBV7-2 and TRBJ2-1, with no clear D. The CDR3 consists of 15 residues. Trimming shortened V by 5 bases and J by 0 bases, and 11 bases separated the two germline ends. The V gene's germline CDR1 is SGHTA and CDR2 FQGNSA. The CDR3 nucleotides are TGTGCCAGCAGCATCAGTACGAGCTCCTACAATGAGCAGTTCTTC. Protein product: CASSISTSSYNEQFF. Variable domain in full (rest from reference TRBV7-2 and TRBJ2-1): GAGVSQSPSNKVTEKGKDVELRCDPISGHTALYWYRQSLGQGLEFLIYFQGNSAPDKSGLPSDRFSAERTGGSVSTLTIQRTQQEDSAVYLCASSISTSSYNEQFFGPGTRLTVL.

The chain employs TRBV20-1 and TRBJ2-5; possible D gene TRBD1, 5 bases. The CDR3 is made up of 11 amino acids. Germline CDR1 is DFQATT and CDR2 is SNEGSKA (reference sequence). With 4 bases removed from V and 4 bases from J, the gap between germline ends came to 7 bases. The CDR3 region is CSATGLETQYF. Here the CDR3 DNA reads TGCAGTGCTACAGGGTTAGAGACCCAGTACTTC.

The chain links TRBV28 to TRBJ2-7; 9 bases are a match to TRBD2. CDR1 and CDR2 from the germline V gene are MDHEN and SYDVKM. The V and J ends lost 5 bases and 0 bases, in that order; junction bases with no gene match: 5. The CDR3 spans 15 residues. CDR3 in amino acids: CASSQTSGNSYEQYF. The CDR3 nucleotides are TGTGCCAGCAGTCAGACTAGCGGAAACTCCTACGAGCAGTACTTC.

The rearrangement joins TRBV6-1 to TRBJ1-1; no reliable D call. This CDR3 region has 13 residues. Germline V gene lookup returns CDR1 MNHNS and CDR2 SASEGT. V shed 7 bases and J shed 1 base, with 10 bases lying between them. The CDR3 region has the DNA TGTGCCAGCACTTCCGGACGGAACACTGAAGCTTTCTTT. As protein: CASTSGRNTEAFF.

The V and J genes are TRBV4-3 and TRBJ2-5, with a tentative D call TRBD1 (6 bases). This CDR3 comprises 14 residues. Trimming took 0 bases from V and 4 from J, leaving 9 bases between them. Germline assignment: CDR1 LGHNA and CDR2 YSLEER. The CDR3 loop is CASSQDPRGETQYF. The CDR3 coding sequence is TGCGCCAGCAGCCAAGATCCCAGGGGAGAGACCCAGTACTTC.

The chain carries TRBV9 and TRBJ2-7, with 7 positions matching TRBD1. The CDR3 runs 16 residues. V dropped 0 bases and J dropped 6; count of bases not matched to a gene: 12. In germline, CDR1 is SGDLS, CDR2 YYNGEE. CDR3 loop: CASSVGIGTVVSEQYF. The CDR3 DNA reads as TGTGCCAGCAGCGTAGGGATAGGGACAGTAGTTTCCGAGCAGTACTTC.

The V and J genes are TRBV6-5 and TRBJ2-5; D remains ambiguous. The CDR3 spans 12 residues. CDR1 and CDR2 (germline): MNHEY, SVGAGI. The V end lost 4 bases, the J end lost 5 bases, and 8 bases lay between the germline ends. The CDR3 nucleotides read TGTGCCAGCAGTTTACAGAGGGAGACCCAGTACTTC. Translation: CASSLQRETQYF.

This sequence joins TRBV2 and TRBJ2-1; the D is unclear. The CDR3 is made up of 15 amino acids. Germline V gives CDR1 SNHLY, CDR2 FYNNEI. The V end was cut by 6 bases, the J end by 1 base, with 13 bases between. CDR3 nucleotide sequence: TGTGCCAGCAGGCCCGACTTATCATCCTACAATGAGCAGTTCTTC. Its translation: CASRPDLSSYNEQFF.